This TCR beta chain stems from a study of shared T cell receptors in the human thymus. The data were produced by immunoSEQ multiplex PCR, yet TCRdb's version contains in-frame clones alone and is incomplete. The sample has a few hundred thousand clones, 95% seen once; the top ten hold approximately 0.018%. Trimming took 0 bases from V and 3 from J; bases not matched to a gene: 4. The germline gives CDR1 SGHDT, CDR2 YYEEEE. The CDR3 has 16 amino acids. The TCR comes from a human donor. Material: thymocytes. The chain employs TRBV5-6 and TRBJ2-7, with 12 bases that match TRBD2. The CDR3 is CASSLGSGLAGYEQYF. DNA for the CDR3: TGTGCCAGCAGCTTGGGTTCGGGACTAGCGGGCTACGAGCAGTACTTC.